This T cell receptor beta chain is drawn from a study of blood T cells in healthy people across ages. Study-level results: CMV infection status of these donors was not known. Diversity of TCR beta per million T cells declined in a roughly linear way with age. Long-lived and aged donors differed, with more naive CD4+ cells and higher diversity in the long-lived.

On this clonotype: Its specificity is not known.

Sample-barcoded 5' priming and a J-beta primer mix drove a second PCR of about 6 to 11 cycles. MiXCR, run by TCRdb on the 5' RACE reads, gives a single entry per CDR3 protein. The top ten clones hold around 21% of a sample with nearly 1 million distinct CDR3 sequences, roughly half of them seen once. The CDR3 consists of 13 residues. The V end was cut by 2 bases, the J end by 0 bases, with 5 bases between. CDR1 SNHLY and CDR2 FYNNEI come from the germline V gene. The chain uses TRBV2 and TRBJ2-7; no clear D. This receptor was taken from a woman aged 55-69 years in good health. What was sequenced was blood. The CDR3 bases are TGTGCCAGCAGTGAACTGAGCTCCTACGAGCAGTACTTC. It yields the protein CASSELSSYEQYF.